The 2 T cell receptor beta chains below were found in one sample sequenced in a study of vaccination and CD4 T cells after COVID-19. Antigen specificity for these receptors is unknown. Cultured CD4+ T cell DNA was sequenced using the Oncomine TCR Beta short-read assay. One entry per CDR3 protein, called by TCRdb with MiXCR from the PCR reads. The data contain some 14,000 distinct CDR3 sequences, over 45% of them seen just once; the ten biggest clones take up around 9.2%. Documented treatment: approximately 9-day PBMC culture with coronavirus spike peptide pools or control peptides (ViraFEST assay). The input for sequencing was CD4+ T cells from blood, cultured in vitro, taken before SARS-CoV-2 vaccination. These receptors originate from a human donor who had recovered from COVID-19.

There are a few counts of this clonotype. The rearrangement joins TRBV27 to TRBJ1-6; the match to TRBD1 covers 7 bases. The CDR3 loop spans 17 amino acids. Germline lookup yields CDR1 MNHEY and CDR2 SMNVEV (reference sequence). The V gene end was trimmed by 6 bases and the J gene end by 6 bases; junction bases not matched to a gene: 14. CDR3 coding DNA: TGTGCCAGCAGGATCCTACAGGGGTCGATTTCTAATTCACCCCTCCACTTT. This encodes CASRILQGSISNSPLHF.

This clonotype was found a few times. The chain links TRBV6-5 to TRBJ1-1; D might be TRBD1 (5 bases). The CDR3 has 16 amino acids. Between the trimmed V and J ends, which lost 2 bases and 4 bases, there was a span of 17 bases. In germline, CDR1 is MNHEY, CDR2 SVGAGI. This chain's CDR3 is CASSYGNAGRSTEAFF. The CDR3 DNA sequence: TGTGCCAGCAGTTACGGGAATGCAGGGAGGTCCACTGAAGCTTTCTTT.